The entry that follows covers one TCR beta chain sequence. This CDR3 is built from 15 residues. V gave up 0 bases and J gave up 8 bases; unmatched junction bases: 6. Germline CDR1 reads SGHRS; CDR2 reads YFSETQ. These data belong to a study of blood T cell repertoires in COVID-19. Here immunoSEQ multiplex PCR was the method, and the copy in TCRdb shows in-frame clones only, minus some. The table records about 140,000 clones, about four fifths of them present only once. Sequencing input: peripheral blood. The receptor comes from a man at least 80 years old with acute or convalescent COVID-19. The rearrangement joins TRBV5-1 to TRBJ2-1; 9 nucleotides line up with TRBD2. The chain's CDR3 is CASSLAGGGEDEQFF. The CDR3 DNA reads as TGCGCCAGCAGCTTGGCAGGCGGGGGGGAAGATGAGCAGTTCTTC.